The rows below give T cell receptor beta chains drawn from one sample of a study of cytomegalovirus exposure and HLA in healthy donors. TCRdb's table, derived via immunoSEQ multiplex PCR, lists solely in-frame clones and lacks some. The sample consists of about 130,000 clones, around 80% of them appearing once. The sequencing sample was made of PBMCs. The receptors stem from a young man in good health and CMV-seronegative. The CDR3 runs from the conserved cysteine through the conserved F or W. The order of the fields is V gene, J gene, CDR3 protein.

TRBV19	TRBJ2-7	CASSISGSSYEQYF
TRBV6-4	TRBJ2-7	CASSDGTGGGEQYF
TRBV11-3	TRBJ2-1	CASSFTGSSYNEQFF
TRBV30	TRBJ2-1	CAWSNPGYSYNEQFF
TRBV2	TRBJ1-1	CASSERTGEAFF
TRBV27	TRBJ2-7	CASSFPGIYEQYF
TRBV2	TRBJ1-1	CASSQERQGTEAFF
TRBV9	TRBJ1-1	CASSPPLTGSEAFF
TRBV19	TRBJ1-2	CASSIDRWSGRANYGYTF
TRBV7-8	TRBJ1-1	CASSSYQDTEAFF
TRBV4-3	TRBJ1-4	CASSQDLGGVGEKLFF
TRBV7-9	TRBJ2-7	CASGRSYEQYF
TRBV6-5	TRBJ1-3	CASSYRGTGPGNTIYF
TRBV2	TRBJ1-6	CASRGANSPLHF
TRBV4-2	TRBJ1-1	CASSQLRDRGSDTEAFF
TRBV18	TRBJ2-5	CASSPTWGGETQYF
TRBV19	TRBJ1-1	CASSPGQTVNTEAFF
TRBV5-1	TRBJ1-1	CASSLGTEPEAFF
TRBV2	TRBJ1-2	CASSEAGDYGYTF
TRBV9	TRBJ1-4	CASSPWAGHEKLFF
TRBV4-2	TRBJ2-2	CASSQATNTGELFF
TRBV5-1	TRBJ1-1	CASSLEGPNTEAFF
TRBV2	TRBJ1-5	CASSPPTRGFNQPQHF
TRBV7-8	TRBJ1-4	CASSLASRGDNEKLFF
TRBV2	TRBJ1-4	CASRARTTNEKLFF
TRBV6-6	TRBJ1-1	CASRPGTVEAFF
TRBV5-1	TRBJ2-7	CASSATSGAYYEQYF
TRBV13	TRBJ2-4	CASRVRGGPKNIQYF
TRBV16	TRBJ2-7	CASSPSGDPRYEQYF
TRBV5-1	TRBJ2-7	CASRDTGGGEQYF
TRBV28	TRBJ1-2	CASSFTGGYGYTF
TRBV28	TRBJ2-7	CASRGTVKDSYEQYF
TRBV29-1	TRBJ2-7	CSVALAGIYEQYF
TRBV10-2	TRBJ1-3	CASTAGTTYGNTIYF
TRBV5-1	TRBJ1-1	CASSLAVMNTEAFF
TRBV18	TRBJ1-2	CASSTKGTVYGYTF
TRBV4-3	TRBJ1-2	CASSPGSQANYGYTF
TRBV2	TRBJ2-3	CASSPTRASDTQYF
TRBV6-5	TRBJ2-7	CASSYPGQGNYEQYF
TRBV4-2	TRBJ2-7	CASSPRGRDEQYF
TRBV5-1	TRBJ1-5	CASSLGSGEQGNQPQHF
TRBV19	TRBJ2-5	CASSISGLTTQYF
TRBV19	TRBJ2-3	CASRGTGDTDTQYF
TRBV7-2	TRBJ2-1	CASSRRDSPANYNEQFF
TRBV5-4	TRBJ1-2	CASSLAGRVFGYTF
TRBV6-5	TRBJ1-1	CASSYSQNRGNTEAFF
TRBV6-5	TRBJ2-2	CASRLDRGPGELFF
TRBV28	TRBJ1-1	CASSNRRGEAFF
TRBV5-1	TRBJ1-1	CASSDGLMNTEAFF
TRBV7-2	TRBJ1-3	CASSLLTVSSGNTIYF
TRBV28	TRBJ1-1	CASSLGDRGRDTEAFF
TRBV4-2	TRBJ1-5	CASSPSGGSNQPQHF
TRBV6-1	TRBJ1-2	CASKEAGARGYTF
TRBV2	TRBJ1-1	CASRSTYSAGTQGPEAFF